This TCR beta chain was profiled in a study of cytomegalovirus exposure and HLA in healthy donors. 13 Jbeta primers and 60 Vbeta primers were used for the PCR. Produced via immunoSEQ multiplex PCR; TCRdb's table is partial and in-frame only. The sample carries 150,000 to 200,000 clones, 70% to 80% recorded once. Of note for this clone: Its antigen remains unidentified.

The V end lost 10 bases, the J end lost 2 bases, and 14 bases lay between the germline ends. Germline assignment: CDR1 WNHNN and CDR2 SYGVQD (reference sequence). This CDR3 is built from 13 residues. Study conclusions and caveats: In an earlier analysis, about 87% or about 30%: the productive usage of most TCR beta V segments. Apparent HLA restriction characterized most CMV-associated TCR beta chains in a later analysis. The classifier reportedly diagnosed cytomegalovirus status with high sensitivity and specificity.

The source is a male donor in good health and CMV-seronegative. Sequencing input: PBMCs. This chain connects TRBV10-1 to TRBJ1-1; D is ambiguous. The DNA of the CDR3 is TGCGCCACCGGGGAGGACTCAAACACTGAAGCTTTCTTT. Translating gives CATGEDSNTEAFF.